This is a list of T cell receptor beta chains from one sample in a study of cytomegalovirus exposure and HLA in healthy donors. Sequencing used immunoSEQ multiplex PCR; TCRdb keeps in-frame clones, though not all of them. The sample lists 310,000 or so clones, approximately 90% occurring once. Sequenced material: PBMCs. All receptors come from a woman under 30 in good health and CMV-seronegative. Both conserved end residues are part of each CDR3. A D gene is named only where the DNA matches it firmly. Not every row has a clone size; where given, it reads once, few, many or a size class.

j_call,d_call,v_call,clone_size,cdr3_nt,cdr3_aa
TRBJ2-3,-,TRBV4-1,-,TGCGCCAGCAGCCAAGATTACTATACGCAGTATTTT,CASSQDYYTQYF
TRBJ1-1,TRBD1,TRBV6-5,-,TGTGCCAGCAGTAGCCGACAGGGGGAAAGGACTGAAGCTTTCTTT,CASSSRQGERTEAFF
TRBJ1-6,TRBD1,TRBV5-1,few,TGCGCCAGCAGCCGAGACAGGGGGGGATTCTATAATTCACCCCTCCACTTT,CASSRDRGGFYNSPLHF
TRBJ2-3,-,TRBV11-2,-,TGTGCCAGCAGCTTAGGTTCCGGCAGGGGAACAGATACGCAGTATTTT,CASSLGSGRGTDTQYF
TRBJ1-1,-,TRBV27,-,TGTGCCAGCAGTTTATATCGCGCTTTGAACACTGAAGCTTTCTTT,CASSLYRALNTEAFF
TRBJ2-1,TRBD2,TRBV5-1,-,TGCGCCAGCAGCTTGGCCCAAGCGGGGGGGTACTACAATGAGCAGTTCTTC,CASSLAQAGGYYNEQFF
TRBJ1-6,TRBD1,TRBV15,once,TGTGCCACCAGCGGGGGAGAGGGGGCGGATGGATCACCCCTCCACTTT,CATSGGEGADGSPLHF
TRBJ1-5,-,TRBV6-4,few,TGTGCCAGCAGTACGGGAGCAGGGCAGCCCCAGCATTTT,CASSTGAGQPQHF
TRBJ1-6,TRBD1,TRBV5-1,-,TGCGCCAGCAGCTTAAGTGCCTATAGCCTAAGGGATGGACAGGGTGCTGATTCACCCCTCCACTTT,CASSLSAYSLRDGQGADSPLHF
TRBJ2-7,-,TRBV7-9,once,TGTTCCAGCAGCTTGAGATCCTACGAGCAGTACTTC,CSSSLRSYEQYF
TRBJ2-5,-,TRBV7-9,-,TGTGCCAGCAGCTTAGTGAGCGGGGAGACCCAGTACTTC,CASSLVSGETQYF
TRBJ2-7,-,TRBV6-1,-,TGTGCCAGCGTTTCCACACAGCAACTCTCCTACGAGCAGTACTTC,CASVSTQQLSYEQYF
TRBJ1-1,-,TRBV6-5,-,TGTGCCAGCAGGAAGACTGGGAACACTGAAGCTTTCTTT,CASRKTGNTEAFF
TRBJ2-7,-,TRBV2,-,TGTGCCAGCAGTGGAACTAACACCGGGAATGGATTCTACGAGCAGTACTTC,CASSGTNTGNGFYEQYF
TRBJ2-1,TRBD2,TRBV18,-,TGTGCCAGCTCACCCACCGGGCGGGGGGGCCGGAATGAGCAGTTCTTC,CASSPTGRGGRNEQFF
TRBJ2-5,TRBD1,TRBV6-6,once,TGTGCCAGCAGTTACTCAACGGACAGGGAGACCCAGTACTTC,CASSYSTDRETQYF
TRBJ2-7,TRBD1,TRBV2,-,TGTGCCAGCAGTGAAGCGGGGACAGTGATCTACGAGCAGTACTTC,CASSEAGTVIYEQYF
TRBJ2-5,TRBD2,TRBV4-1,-,TGCGCCAGCAGCCAGACTAGCGGGGGATGGGAGACCCAGTACTTC,CASSQTSGGWETQYF
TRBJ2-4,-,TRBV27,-,TGTGCCAGCGGCGGCAGGGGCCTAGGTGAGGCCAAAAACATTCAGTACTTC,CASGGRGLGEAKNIQYF
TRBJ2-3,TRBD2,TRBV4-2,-,TGTGCCAGCAGCCAAGGATCTAGCGGGGACTACTTAAGCACAGATACGCAGTATTTT,CASSQGSSGDYLSTDTQYF
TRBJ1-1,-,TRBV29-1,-,TGCAGCGTTATCCAGGACACCCAAGCTTTCTTT,CSVIQDTQAFF
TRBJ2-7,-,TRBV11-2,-,TGTGCCAGCAGCTCCACAGACAGCTACGAGCAGTACTTC,CASSSTDSYEQYF
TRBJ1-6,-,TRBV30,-,TGTGCCTGGAGTCACCTCCCCGAGATACCCCTCCACTTT,CAWSHLPEIPLHF
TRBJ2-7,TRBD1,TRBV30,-,TGTGCCTGGAGTGCGGGGCAGGGGGTTTCCTACGAGCAGTACTTC,CAWSAGQGVSYEQYF
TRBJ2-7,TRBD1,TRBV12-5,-,TGTGCTAGTGGTAGTTACCCGACAGGGACGTGGGGCTTC,CASGSYPTGTWGF
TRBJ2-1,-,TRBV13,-,TGTGCCAGCAGCTTAGTAGATGAGCAGTTCTTC,CASSLVDEQFF
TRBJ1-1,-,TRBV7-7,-,TGTGCTAGCAGACGTAAAGACCCTCGAGGGCACACTGAAGCTTTCTTT,CASRRKDPRGHTEAFF
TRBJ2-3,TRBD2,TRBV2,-,TGTGCCAGCAGCCCCCAAGGGACTAGCGGGGGGGTTAGCACAGATACGCAGTATTTT,CASSPQGTSGGVSTDTQYF
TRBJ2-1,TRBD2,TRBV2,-,TGTGCCAGCATAGCGGGGGTCTCCTACAATGAGCAGTTCTTC,CASIAGVSYNEQFF
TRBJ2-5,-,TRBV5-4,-,TGTGCCAGCAGCTTGGAGCGGCGAGAGACCCAGTACTTC,CASSLERRETQYF
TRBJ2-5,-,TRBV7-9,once,TGTGCCAGCAGCGCTCGTCAGACAGGAGGACTGATAAGCGGAGAGACCCAGTACTTC,CASSARQTGGLISGETQYF
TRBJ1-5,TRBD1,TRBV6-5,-,TGTGCCAGCAGCGCGACAGGGTTTGATCAGCCCCAGCATTTT,CASSATGFDQPQHF
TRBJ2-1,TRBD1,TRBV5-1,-,TGCGCCAGCAGCGGGCGTGGACAGGGTACGAATGAGCAGTTCTTC,CASSGRGQGTNEQFF
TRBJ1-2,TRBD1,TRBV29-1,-,TGCAGCGCCTACTTGCCTGACAGGGAAAATGAGGTTGGCTACACCTTC,CSAYLPDRENEVGYTF
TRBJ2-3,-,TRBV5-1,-,TGCGCCAGCAGCTTTCGCGGGTCGGCAGATACGCAGTATTTT,CASSFRGSADTQYF
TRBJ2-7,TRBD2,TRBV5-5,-,TGTGCCAGCAGCTTGAAAGGTAGCGGGGGGGCCTACGAGCAGTACTTC,CASSLKGSGGAYEQYF
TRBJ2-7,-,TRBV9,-,TGTGCCAGCAGCGTAGCCACAGACTACGAGCAGTACTTC,CASSVATDYEQYF
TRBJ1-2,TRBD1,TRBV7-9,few,TGTTCCAGCAGCCCCGGACAGGGAAGCTACACCTTC,CSSSPGQGSYTF
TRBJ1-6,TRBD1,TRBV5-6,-,TGTGCCAGCAGCCCCCGGGACAGGTGGGGTTCACCCCTCCACTTT,CASSPRDRWGSPLHF
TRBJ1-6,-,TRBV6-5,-,TGTGCCAGCAGTAACGGACAGTTAACAAATTCACCCCTCCACTTT,CASSNGQLTNSPLHF
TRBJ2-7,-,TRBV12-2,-,TGTGCAAGTCGCTTAGCGTCGGCGCTGAGGAGCTCCTACGAGCAGTACTTC,CASRLASALRSSYEQYF
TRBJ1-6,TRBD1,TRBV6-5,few,TGTGCCAGCAGGCCCGACAGGGTAAATTCACCCCTCCACTTT,CASRPDRVNSPLHF
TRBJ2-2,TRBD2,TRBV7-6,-,TGTGCCAGCAGCTTCTTGGGACTAGCGGGGGGGCTTTACACCGGGGAGCTGTTTTTT,CASSFLGLAGGLYTGELFF
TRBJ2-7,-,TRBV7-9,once,TGTGCCAGCAGCCTCTCGGGCGGGCATGGTTACGAGCAGTACTTC,CASSLSGGHGYEQYF
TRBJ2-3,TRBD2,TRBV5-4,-,TGTGCCAGCAGCTTGTTGGGACTAGCGGGGGGGCCTGGAAGAGATACGCAGTATTTT,CASSLLGLAGGPGRDTQYF
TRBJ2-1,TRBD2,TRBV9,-,TGTGCCAGCACCGCAAGCGGGGGGGACTACAATGAGCAGTTCTTC,CASTASGGDYNEQFF
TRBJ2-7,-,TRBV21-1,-,TGTGCCAGCAGCAATAGAGCCGAATACGAGCAGTACTTC,CASSNRAEYEQYF
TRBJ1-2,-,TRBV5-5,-,TGTGCCAGCAGCTTGCAAAGAGGGCCCTATGGCTACACCTTC,CASSLQRGPYGYTF
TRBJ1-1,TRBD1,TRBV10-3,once,TGTGCCATCAGTGAGTCACAGACAGGGGGTAACACTGAAGCTTTCTTT,CAISESQTGGNTEAFF
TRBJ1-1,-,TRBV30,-,TGTGCCTGGAGTGTACTCATAGGGAGGGCTGAAGCTTTCTTT,CAWSVLIGRAEAFF
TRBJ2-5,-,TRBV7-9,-,TGTGCCAGCAGCCGAGACAGGTCCCAAGAGACCCAGTACTTC,CASSRDRSQETQYF
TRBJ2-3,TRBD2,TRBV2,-,TGTGCCAGCAGCAAACTACTAGCGGAGTTTGGGGATACGCAGTATTTT,CASSKLLAEFGDTQYF
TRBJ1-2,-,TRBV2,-,TGTGCCAGCACCCAACTCCGCCAGGATGGCTACACCTTC,CASTQLRQDGYTF
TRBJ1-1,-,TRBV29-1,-,TGCAGCGTAGAATTGACAATGAACACTGAAGCTTTCTTT,CSVELTMNTEAFF
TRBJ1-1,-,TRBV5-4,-,TGTGCCAGCAGCTCAAAAAGAGGGAATAAGTTGGGGAACACTGAAGCTTTCTTT,CASSSKRGNKLGNTEAFF
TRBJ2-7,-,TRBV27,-,TGTGCCAGCAGTCAAATGACAGGTCCCTACGAGCAGTACTTC,CASSQMTGPYEQYF
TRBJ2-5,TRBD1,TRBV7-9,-,TGTGCCAGCAGCCGGGGCACAGGGGGATATCAAGAGACCCAGTACTTC,CASSRGTGGYQETQYF
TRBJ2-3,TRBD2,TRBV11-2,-,TGTGCCAGCAGCTTGAGGACTAGCGGGGGGATAGTTACGCAGTATTTT,CASSLRTSGGIVTQYF
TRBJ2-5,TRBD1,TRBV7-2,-,TGTGCCAGCAGCTTGGACAGGGGGGAGACCCAGTACTTC,CASSLDRGETQYF